The T cell receptor beta chain under discussion was sequenced for a study of long-term antiretroviral therapy in people with HIV. In the study overall: The immediate-ART recommendation dates to 2015, and the earliest samples predate it by about a decade. Study-wide findings and caveats: Researchers lacked any data on ART adherence, viral resistance or therapy changes.

The assay, immunoSEQ v3.0, was run at survey level. Assay used: immunoSEQ multiplex PCR; TCRdb lists only in-frame clones, some missing. The sample includes about 24,000 clones, roughly 83% seen only once; the top ten take around 16%. The CDR3 contains 16 residues. V lost 4 bases and J lost 0; bases outside the gene matches: 4. The germline V gene has CDR1 SGHDT and CDR2 YYEEEE. About this clone itself: Its antigen is as yet unknown.

The receptor comes from a man aged 30 to 45 with HIV. This chain connects TRBV5-6 to TRBJ2-1; 10 positions agree with TRBD1. The sequences come from unsorted PBMCs, collected around 4.1 years after starting antiretroviral therapy. The CDR3 DNA sequence: TGTGCCAGCAGCCTCGGACAGGGGGGCTCCTACAATGAGCAGTTCTTC. This gives the protein CASSLGQGGSYNEQFF.